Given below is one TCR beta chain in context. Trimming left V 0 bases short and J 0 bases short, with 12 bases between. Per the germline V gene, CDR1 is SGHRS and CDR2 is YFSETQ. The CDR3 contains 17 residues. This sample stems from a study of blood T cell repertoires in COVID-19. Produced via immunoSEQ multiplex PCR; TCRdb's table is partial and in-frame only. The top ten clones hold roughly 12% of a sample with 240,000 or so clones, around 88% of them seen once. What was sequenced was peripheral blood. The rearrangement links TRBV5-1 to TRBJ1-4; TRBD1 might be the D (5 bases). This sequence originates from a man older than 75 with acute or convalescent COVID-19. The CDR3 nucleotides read TGCGCCAGCAGCTTGGCCTACGGGGGTGCAACTAATGAAAAACTGTTTTTT. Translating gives CASSLAYGGATNEKLFF.